The TCR beta chain described here comes from a study of blood T cell repertoires in COVID-19. Study-wide background: The study drew acute and convalescent COVID-19 samples from the United States, Italy and Spain. T cells, B-cell-depleted T cells, or PBMCs supplied cDNA or gDNA.

Germline V gives CDR1 WSHSY, CDR2 SAAADI. The CDR3 is 15 residues long. Trimming cost V 7 bases and J 5 bases; bases outside gene matches: 5. Per the original data handling: Counts of nucleated cells, estimated from reference gene primer amplification, were obtained. The data were produced by immunoSEQ multiplex PCR, yet TCRdb's version contains in-frame clones alone and is incomplete. Clone size and the V and J calls come from that table; the DNA yielded D and trimming. The sample lists over 200,000 clones, about 86% occurring once. V is TRBV10-2 and J is TRBJ2-1, with 13 bases fitting TRBD2. Specimen: peripheral blood. The TCR was taken from a woman between 45 and 60 years old with acute or convalescent COVID-19. The CDR3 region has the DNA TGCGCCAGCACCGGGACTAGCGGGGTAGACAATGAGCAGTTCTTC. Protein sequence: CASTGTSGVDNEQFF.